The 2 T cell receptor beta chains below all came from one sample that was sequenced in a study of blood T cells in healthy people across ages. Alongside a J-beta primer mix, a sample-barcoded 5' primer served in a second PCR lasting 7 to 11 cycles. A single record per CDR3 protein comes from TCRdb applying MiXCR to the 5' RACE reads. Of roughly 790,000 distinct CDR3 sequences listed, approximately 43% were seen once; the top ten hold 20% to 25%. The sample comprised blood. These receptors were collected from a woman aged 60-75 years in good health.

This rearrangement joins TRBV28 to TRBJ2-6, with TRBD1 as a possible D gene (6 bases). Germline V gene sequence: CDR1 MDHEN, CDR2 SYDVKM. The CDR3 is 15 residues long. Trimming cost V 3 bases and J 2 bases, with 8 bases left between them. DNA for the CDR3: TGTGCCAGCAGTTTCGGGACAACTGGGGCCAACGTCCTGACTTTC. As protein: CASSFGTTGANVLTF.

The chain employs TRBV20-1 and TRBJ1-4; D is ambiguous. V lost 2 bases, J lost 0 bases, and 7 bases lay in between. CDR3 length equals 14 residues. Germline CDR1 is DFQATT and CDR2 is SNEGSKA (reference sequence). The CDR3 here is CSARRGTTNEKLFF. CDR3 coding DNA: TGCAGTGCTAGACGTGGAACAACTAATGAAAAACTGTTTTTT.